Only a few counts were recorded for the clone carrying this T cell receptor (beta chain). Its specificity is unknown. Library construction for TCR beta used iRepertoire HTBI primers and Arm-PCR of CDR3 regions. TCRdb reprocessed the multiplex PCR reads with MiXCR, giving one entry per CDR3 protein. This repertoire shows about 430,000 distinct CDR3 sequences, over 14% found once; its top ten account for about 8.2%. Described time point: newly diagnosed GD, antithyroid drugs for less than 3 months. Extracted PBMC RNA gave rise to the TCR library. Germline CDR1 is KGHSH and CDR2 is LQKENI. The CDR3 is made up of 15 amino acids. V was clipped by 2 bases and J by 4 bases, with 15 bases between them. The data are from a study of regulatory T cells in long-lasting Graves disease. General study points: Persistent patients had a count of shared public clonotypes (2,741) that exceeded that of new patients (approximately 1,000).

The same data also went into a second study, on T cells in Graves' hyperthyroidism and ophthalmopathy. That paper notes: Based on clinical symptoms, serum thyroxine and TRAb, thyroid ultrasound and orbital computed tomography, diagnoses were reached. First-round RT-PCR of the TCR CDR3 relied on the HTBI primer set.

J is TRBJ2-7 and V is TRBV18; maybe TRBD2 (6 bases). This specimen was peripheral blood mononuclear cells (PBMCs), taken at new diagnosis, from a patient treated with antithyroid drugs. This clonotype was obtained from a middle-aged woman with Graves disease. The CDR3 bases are TGTGCCAGCTCACCAGTGTTGCGGGGTAGTTACGAGCAGTACTTC. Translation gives CASSPVLRGSYEQYF.